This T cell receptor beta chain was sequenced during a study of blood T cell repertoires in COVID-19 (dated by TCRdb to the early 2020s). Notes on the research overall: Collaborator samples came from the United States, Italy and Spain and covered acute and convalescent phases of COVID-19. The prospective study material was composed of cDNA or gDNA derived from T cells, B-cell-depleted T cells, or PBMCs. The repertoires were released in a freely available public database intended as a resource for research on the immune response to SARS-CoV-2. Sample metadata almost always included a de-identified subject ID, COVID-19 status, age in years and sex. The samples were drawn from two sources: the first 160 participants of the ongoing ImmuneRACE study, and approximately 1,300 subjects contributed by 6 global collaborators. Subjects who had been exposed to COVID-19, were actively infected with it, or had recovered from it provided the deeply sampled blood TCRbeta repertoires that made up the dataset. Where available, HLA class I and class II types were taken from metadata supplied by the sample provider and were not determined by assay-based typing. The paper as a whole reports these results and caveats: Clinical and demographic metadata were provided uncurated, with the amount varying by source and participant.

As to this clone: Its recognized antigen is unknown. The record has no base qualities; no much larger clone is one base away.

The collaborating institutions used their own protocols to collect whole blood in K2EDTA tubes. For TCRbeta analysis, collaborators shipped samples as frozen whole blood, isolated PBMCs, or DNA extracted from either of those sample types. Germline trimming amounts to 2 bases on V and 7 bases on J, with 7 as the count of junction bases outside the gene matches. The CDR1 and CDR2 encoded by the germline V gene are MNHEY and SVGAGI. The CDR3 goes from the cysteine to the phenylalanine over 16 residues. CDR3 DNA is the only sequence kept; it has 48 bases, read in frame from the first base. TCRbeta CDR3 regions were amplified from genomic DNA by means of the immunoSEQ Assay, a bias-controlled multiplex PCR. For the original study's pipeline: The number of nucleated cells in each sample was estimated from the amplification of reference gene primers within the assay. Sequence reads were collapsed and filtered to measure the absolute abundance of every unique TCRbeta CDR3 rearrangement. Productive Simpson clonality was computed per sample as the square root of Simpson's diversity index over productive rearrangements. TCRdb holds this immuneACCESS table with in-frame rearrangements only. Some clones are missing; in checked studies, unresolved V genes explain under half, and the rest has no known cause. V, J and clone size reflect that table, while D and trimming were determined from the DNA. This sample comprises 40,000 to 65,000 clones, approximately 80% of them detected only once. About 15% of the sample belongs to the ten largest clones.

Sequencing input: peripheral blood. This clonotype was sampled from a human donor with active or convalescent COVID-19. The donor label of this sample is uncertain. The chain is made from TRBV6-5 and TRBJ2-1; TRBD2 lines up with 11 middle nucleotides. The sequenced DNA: TGTGCCAGCAGTTACCTAGCGGGAGGCCGGGATAATGAGCAGTTCTTC. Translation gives CASSYLAGGRDNEQFF.